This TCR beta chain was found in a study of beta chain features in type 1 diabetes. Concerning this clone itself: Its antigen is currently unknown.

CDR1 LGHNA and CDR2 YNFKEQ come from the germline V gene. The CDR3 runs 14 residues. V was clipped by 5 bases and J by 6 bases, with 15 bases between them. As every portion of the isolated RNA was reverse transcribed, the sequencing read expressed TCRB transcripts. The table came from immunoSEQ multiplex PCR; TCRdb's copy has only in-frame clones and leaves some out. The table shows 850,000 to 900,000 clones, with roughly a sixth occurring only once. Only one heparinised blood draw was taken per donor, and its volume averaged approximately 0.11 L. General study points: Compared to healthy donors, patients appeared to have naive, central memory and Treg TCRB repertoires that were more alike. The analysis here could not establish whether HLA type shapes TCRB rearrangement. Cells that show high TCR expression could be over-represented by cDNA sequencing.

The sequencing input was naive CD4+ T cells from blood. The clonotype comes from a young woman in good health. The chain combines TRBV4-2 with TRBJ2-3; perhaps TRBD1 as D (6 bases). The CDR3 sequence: CASSVSGGWDTQYF. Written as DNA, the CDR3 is TGTGCCAGCAGCGTCAGTGGGGGCTGGGATACGCAGTATTTT.